This T cell receptor (beta chain) was observed in a study of siplizumab effects on memory and regulatory T cells. The CDR3 extends over 19 amino acids. Germline V gene sequence: CDR1 MNHNS, CDR2 SASEGT. The trim removed 4 bases at V and 0 bases at J, leaving 10 bases unmatched. Sequencing of each sample assayed around 10^5 TCR templates. The table came from immunoSEQ multiplex PCR; TCRdb's copy has only in-frame clones and leaves some out. The sample carries about 120,000 clones, around 95% recorded once. On this clone: The antigen remains unidentified.

Study-wide results and caveats: Memory cells seemed less diverse than naive T cells, which seemed major alloresponse contributors. On average, under 75% of mappable alloreactive CD4+ clones were Treg-derived under siplizumab, against 25% to 30% in controls.

Sequencing used non-Treg CD4+ T cells sorted from blood. This TCR came from a human donor in good health. The rearrangement uses TRBV6-1 and TRBJ1-5, with 12 bases aligning to TRBD1. The CDR3 coding sequence is TGTGCCAGCAGTGCCCGGGACAGGGGGCGGTTTGGTAGCAATCAGCCCCAGCATTTT. Translating gives CASSARDRGRFGSNQPQHF.